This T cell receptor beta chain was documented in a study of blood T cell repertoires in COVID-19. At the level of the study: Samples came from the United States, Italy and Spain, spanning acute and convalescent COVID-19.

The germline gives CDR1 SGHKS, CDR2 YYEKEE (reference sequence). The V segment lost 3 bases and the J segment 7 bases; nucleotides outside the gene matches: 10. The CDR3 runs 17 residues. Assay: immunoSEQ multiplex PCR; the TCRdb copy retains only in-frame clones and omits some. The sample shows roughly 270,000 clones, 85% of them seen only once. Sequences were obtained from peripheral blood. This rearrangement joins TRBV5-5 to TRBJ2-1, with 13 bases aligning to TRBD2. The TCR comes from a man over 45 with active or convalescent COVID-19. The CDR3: CASSYRFGTSGMNEQFF. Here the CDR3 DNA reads TGTGCCAGCAGCTACCGGTTCGGGACTAGCGGGATGAATGAGCAGTTCTTC.